The 18 T cell receptor beta chains in this list originate from one sample, sequenced in a study of blood T cells in healthy people across ages. Combining a sample-barcoded 5' primer with a J-beta primer mix, a second PCR ran for 7 to 11 cycles. Using its own MiXCR run on the 5' RACE reads, TCRdb lists one record per CDR3 protein. The table has about 1,500,000 distinct CDR3 sequences, roughly 40% seen once. Sequenced: blood. The receptors shown here come from a woman younger than 30 in good health.

The chain has TRBV4-2 and TRBJ2-1; unclear D gene. The germline V gene encodes CDR1 LGHNA and CDR2 YNFKEQ. V lost 0 bases and J 5 bases, leaving 11 bases between the germline ends. The CDR3 is 15 amino acids. The CDR3, as DNA: TGTGCCAGCAGCCAAGATGGGAACCTGAACAATGAGCAGTTCTTC. Translation gives CASSQDGNLNNEQFF.

In DNA form, the CDR3 reads TGCGCCAGCAGCTTTGCCGGTTTGCGGGACAGGGCGGCAACCGGGGAGCTGTTTTTT. Protein: CASSFAGLRDRAATGELFF. The chain uses TRBV5-1 and TRBJ2-2, with TRBD1 identical over 9 bases. Looked up from germline, CDR1 is SGHRS and CDR2 is YFSETQ. CDR3 length: 19 residues. V shed 2 bases and J 5 bases; nucleotides not matched to a gene: 16.

This clonotype was seen a handful of times. The chain couples TRBV29-1 to TRBJ2-5; D gene unclear. Trimming left V 8 bases short and J 4 bases short, with 11 bases between. The V gene's germline CDR1 is SQVTM and CDR2 ANQGSEA. The CDR3 is 11 amino acids. As DNA, the CDR3 is TGCAGCCACGAACGGGCAGAGACCCAGTACTTC. This encodes CSHERAETQYF.

This clonotype was recorded at least ten times. The rearrangement joins TRBV12-3 or TRBV12-4 to TRBJ2-7; 10 nucleotides match TRBD1. The V gene end was trimmed by 3 bases and the J gene end by 3 bases; junction bases not matched to a gene: 2. There are 14 residues in the CDR3. CDR3 nucleotides: TGTGCCAGCAGTTTTGGGACAGGGGACTACGAGCAGTACTTC. Translating it yields CASSFGTGDYEQYF.

This clonotype was found a few times. The chain recombines TRBV12-3 or TRBV12-4 with TRBJ1-1, with 7 bases identical to TRBD1. The CDR3 contains 14 residues. After removal of 5 bases from V and 4 bases from J, the junction contained 7 bases not matched to a gene. CDR3: CASSDTGDGTEAFF. CDR3 DNA: TGTGCCAGCAGTGATACAGGGGACGGCACTGAAGCTTTCTTT.

V gene TRBV29-1 combines with J gene TRBJ2-1; weak D call: TRBD2 (5 bases). CDR3 length: 15 residues. With 4 bases removed from V and 7 bases from J, the gap between germline ends came to 20 bases. Looked up from germline, CDR1 is SQVTM and CDR2 is ANQGSEA. CDR3 loop: CSVALRVASQNEQFF. The CDR3, as DNA: TGCAGCGTTGCCCTAAGGGTCGCTAGCCAAAATGAGCAGTTCTTC.

This sequence joins TRBV4-1 and TRBJ2-1, with 12 bases identical to TRBD2. Trimming cost V 0 bases and J 9 bases; bases outside gene matches: 15. The CDR3 totals 19 residues. Germline assignment: CDR1 MGHRA and CDR2 YSYEKL. The CDR3 sequence: CASSQEWASGGAWLSEQFF. CDR3 bases: TGCGCCAGCAGCCAAGAGTGGGCTAGCGGGGGGGCCTGGCTAAGTGAGCAGTTCTTC.

This clonotype came up a few times. V gene TRBV20-1 combines with J gene TRBJ2-5; D uncertain. Germline values: CDR1 DFQATT, CDR2 SNEGSKA (reference sequence). The CDR3 has 13 residues. Trimming took 5 bases from V and 1 from J, leaving 11 bases between them. The CDR3 reads CSADHGSQETQYF. The DNA for the CDR3 is TGCAGTGCTGACCACGGGTCCCAAGAGACCCAGTACTTC.

This chain joins TRBV12-3 or TRBV12-4 and TRBJ2-5, with D hard to call. The CDR3 loop spans 11 amino acids. V gave up 6 bases and J gave up 9 bases, with 11 bases separating them. CDR3 DNA sequence: TGTGCCAGCAGCAAATCTGGGGCCCAGTACTTC. Its protein product is CASSKSGAQYF.

The gene calls are TRBV20-1 and TRBJ2-2; no clear D. The CDR3 has 15 residues. CDR1 and CDR2 (germline): DFQATT, SNEGSKA (reference sequence). Trimming removed 8 bases at V and 8 bases at J, with 24 bases between. The chain's CDR3 is CSLLNGPLVSGELFF. The CDR3 coding sequence is TGCAGTCTACTCAACGGTCCCTTGGTGTCGGGGGAGCTGTTTTTT.

The V gene is TRBV20-1, the J gene TRBJ2-1, with 7 bases lining up with TRBD1. Germline V gene lookup returns CDR1 DFQATT and CDR2 SNEGSKA (reference sequence). This CDR3 has 13 amino acids. The V and J ends lost 4 bases and 9 bases, in that order; junction bases with no gene match: 9. In DNA form, the CDR3 reads TGCAGTGCTACCAGGGACAGTGCGGGTGAGCAGTTCTTC. Translation: CSATRDSAGEQFF.

This clonotype was picked up one time. In DNA, the CDR3 is TGTGCCAGCTCACCACAAAGGACCGCGAGTAGCACAGATACGCAGTATTTT. Its protein is CASSPQRTASSTDTQYF. The V gene is TRBV18, the J gene TRBJ2-3; D is undetermined. The CDR3 spans 17 residues. V lost 1 base and J 0 bases, leaving 14 bases between the germline ends. CDR1 and CDR2 (germline): KGHSH, LQKENI.

The chain recombines TRBV20-1 with TRBJ2-7; tentative D call: TRBD2 (6 bases). CDR1 and CDR2 (germline): DFQATT, SNEGSKA (reference sequence). V was cut by 0 bases and J by 7 bases, with 13 bases left in between. CDR3 length: 13 residues. As DNA, the CDR3 is TGCAGTGCTAGAGATCCTGGGACTGGAGAGCAGTACTTC. Protein: CSARDPGTGEQYF.

The chain combines TRBV12-3 or TRBV12-4 with TRBJ2-3; D gene ambiguous. The CDR3 totals 14 residues. V was pared by 2 bases and J by 6 bases, with 12 bases between. The DNA of the CDR3 is TGTGCCAGCAGTTTACAGGCCCCGCGGGATACGCAGTATTTT. This codes for CASSLQAPRDTQYF.

This rearrangement joins TRBV6-2 or TRBV6-3 to TRBJ2-5; tentatively, D is TRBD2 (5 bases). The tail of the sequence fits TRBJ2-7 better, so the J call may be wrong. The germline V gene encodes CDR1 MNHEY and CDR2 SVGEGT. CDR3 length: 15 residues. This chain's CDR3 is CATEGMASLTYEQYF. The CDR3 coding sequence is TGTGCCACCGAAGGTATGGCTAGCCTAACCTACGAGCAGTACTTC.

The J gene is TRBJ2-3, the V gene TRBV10-3, with 9 bases aligning to TRBD2. Per germline, CDR1 ENHRY and CDR2 SYGVKD. CDR3 length: 15 residues. The V gene end was trimmed by 4 bases and the J gene end by 2 bases; junction bases not matched to a gene: 4. CDR3: CAISVAGGSTDTQYF. In DNA, the CDR3 is TGTGCCATCAGTGTGGCGGGGGGGTCCACAGATACGCAGTATTTT.

This clonotype was observed a handful of times. The chain links TRBV2 to TRBJ2-7; 8 bases are shared with TRBD1. J lost 5 bases, V lost 7 bases, and 7 bases had no gene match. This CDR3 is 13 amino acids long. Looked up from germline, CDR1 is SNHLY and CDR2 is FYNNEI. The CDR3 protein is CASTSGGGNEQYF. CDR3 bases: TGTGCCAGCACCTCAGGGGGCGGGAACGAGCAGTACTTC.

CDR3 in DNA: TGTGCCAGCAGTGCCGGGACTGAGTTTATGCGGTACTTC. It encodes CASSAGTEFMRYF. The chain combines TRBV12-3 or TRBV12-4 with TRBJ2-5; possibly TRBD2 for D (6 bases). The CDR3 loop spans 13 amino acids. V was shortened by 5 bases and J by 13 bases, with 20 bases between the two germline ends.